This TCR beta chain was sequenced in a study of response to subunit inactivated influenza vaccine. The study, taken as a whole, reports: The study's authors posited that every seasonal influenza vaccination enlists few new T cells.

Note on this clonotype: What it binds is not known.

TCRdb called the RT-PCR reads again in MiXCR, with one record for every CDR3 protein. The sample lists over 450,000 distinct CDR3 sequences, 10% to 15% occurring once. The V gene lost 7 bases and the J gene lost 8 bases, with 12 bases spanning the gap. The germline V gene has CDR1 ENHRY and CDR2 SYGVKD. CDR3 size: 12 residues. The clonotype originates from a man aged 45-65 years who received an inactivated influenza vaccine. This chain joins TRBV10-3 and TRBJ2-1, with TRBD1 as a possible D gene (6 bases). The sequences come from PBMCs from blood, collected more than 35 days after vaccination. CDR3 DNA: TGTGCCATCAATTCAGGGACACATGAGCAGTTCTTC. Translated, it gives CAINSGTHEQFF.